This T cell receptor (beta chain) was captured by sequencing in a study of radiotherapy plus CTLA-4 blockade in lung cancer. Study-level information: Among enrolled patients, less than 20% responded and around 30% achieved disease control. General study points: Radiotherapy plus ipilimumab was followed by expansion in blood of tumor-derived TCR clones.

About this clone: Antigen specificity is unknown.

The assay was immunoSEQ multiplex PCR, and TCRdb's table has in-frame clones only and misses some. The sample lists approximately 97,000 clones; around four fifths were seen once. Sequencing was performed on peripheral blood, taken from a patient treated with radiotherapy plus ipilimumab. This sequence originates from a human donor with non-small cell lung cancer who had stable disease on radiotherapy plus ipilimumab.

The CDR3 nucleotides read TGTGCCAGCAGCTTAGCGGGTGGAGACAATGAGCAGTTCTTC. Translation gives CASSLAGGDNEQFF. The V call is TRBV7-9, the J call TRBJ2-1; D not resolved. V was pared by 0 bases and J by 5 bases, with 8 bases between. The CDR3 is made up of 14 amino acids. Looked up from germline, CDR1 is SEHNR and CDR2 is FQNEAQ (reference sequence).